This T cell receptor beta chain came from a study of shared clonotypes between healthy human individuals. Study-wide results and limits: A generally larger estimated richness was seen in naive subsets than in memory subsets. An effect of sequencing depth on clonotype sharing among donors was expected.

In this sample, this clone turned up once. The antigen is not known. The length of the CDR3 is 14 residues. V lost 7 bases, J lost 5 bases, and 15 bases lay in between. Per germline, CDR1 SGDLS and CDR2 YYNGEE. Assay execution proceeded at the deep level. When replicate PCRs were run on sorted subsets, they used 150 to 250 ng DNA, 28,000 or so T cell genomes. Clones were read by immunoSEQ multiplex PCR, and TCRdb kept only the in-frame ones, dropping some. Among under 2,500,000 clones, more than 90% were seen once, and the ten largest hold 0.1% to 0.15%. Material for sequencing was naive CD4+ T cells sorted from blood. Indicated subset: CD45RA+ positively selected. The V and J genes are TRBV9 and TRBJ2-2, with D perhaps TRBD1 or TRBD2 (5 bases each). The receptor's source is a man aged 18 to 29 in good health. CDR3 coding DNA: TGTGCCAGCCAGGGAGACGAATGGACCGGGGAGCTGTTTTTT. Translated, it gives CASQGDEWTGELFF.